The rows below give T cell receptor beta chains drawn from one sample of a study of cytomegalovirus exposure and HLA in healthy donors. Here immunoSEQ multiplex PCR was the method, and the copy in TCRdb shows in-frame clones only, minus some. The repertoire holds roughly 200,000 clones, around 80% seen once, with 1% to 1.5% in the top ten. Sequencing input: PBMCs. Every receptor here comes from a woman aged 25 to 39 in good health and CMV-seronegative. The CDR3 runs from the conserved cysteine through the conserved F or W. A D gene is named only where the DNA matches it firmly. Only some rows state a clone size, as once, few, many or a class for expanded clones.

>TRBV6-5|TRBJ2-7|14|.|.
TGTGCCAGCAGTGGTCTCGCGGGACTCGACGAGCAGTACTTC
CASSGLAGLDEQYF
>TRBV14|TRBJ1-2|15|.|.
TGTGCCAGCAGCCCAGTCGGTGGCGGGGACTATGGCTACACCTTC
CASSPVGGGDYGYTF
>TRBV7-9|TRBJ2-3|15|.|.
TGTGCCAGCAGCTTAAGGTCTAGCGCTACAGATACGCAGTATTTT
CASSLRSSATDTQYF
>TRBV5-1|TRBJ2-7|14|.|.
TGCGCCAGCCGACACCAGGGAACTTTCGACGAGCAGTACTTC
CASRHQGTFDEQYF
>TRBV25-1|TRBJ1-1|16|.|.
TGTGCCAGCAGTGCCTGGACGGGCCTAGGGAGCACTGAAGCTTTCTTT
CASSAWTGLGSTEAFF
>TRBV6-1|TRBJ2-4|13|TRBD1|.
TGTGCCAGCAAGGGACAGGGGCCAAACATTCAGTACTTC
CASKGQGPNIQYF
>TRBV7-9|TRBJ2-1|15|.|.
TGTGCCAGCAGCTTAGACAGGTCCTTCGACAATGAGCAGTTCTTC
CASSLDRSFDNEQFF
>TRBV15|TRBJ2-7|15|.|.
TGTGCCACCAGCCCGTTTTCAGGGCCCCCCTACGAGCAGTACTTC
CATSPFSGPPYEQYF
>TRBV6-6|TRBJ1-5|16|TRBD1|once
TGTGCCAGCAGTCGGGACAGGGGTTATTCCAATCAGCCCCAGCATTTT
CASSRDRGYSNQPQHF
>TRBV5-6|TRBJ2-1|11|.|.
TGTGCCAGCAGCTTGGACGGTGAGCAGTTCTTC
CASSLDGEQFF
>TRBV27|TRBJ2-3|14|TRBD2|.
TGTGCCAGCAGCCGACTAGCGGGCACAGATACGCAGTATTTT
CASSRLAGTDTQYF
>TRBV6-5|TRBJ1-5|14|TRBD1|once
TGTGCCAGCAGTTTGGACAGGGGGGATCAGCCCCAGCATTTT
CASSLDRGDQPQHF
>TRBV6-1|TRBJ1-5|13|.|.
TGTGCCAGCAGTGAAATTTTGGCTCAGCCCCAGCATTTT
CASSEILAQPQHF
>TRBV7-9|TRBJ1-5|14|.|few
TGTGCCAGCAGCTTAGTTGGGGGGAGTCAGCCCCAGCATTTT
CASSLVGGSQPQHF
>TRBV6-1|TRBJ2-7|17|TRBD1|.
TGTGCCAGCAGTGAAGGTCAAGGGACAGGACAATACTACGAGCAGTACTTC
CASSEGQGTGQYYEQYF
>TRBV9|TRBJ1-1|14|.|.
TGTGCCAGCAGCGCTAAAACAGTGAACACTGAAGCTTTCTTT
CASSAKTVNTEAFF
>TRBV6-5|TRBJ1-1|13|.|.
TGTGCCAGCAGACCACAGGGTTTTTATGGGGCTTTCTTT
CASRPQGFYGAFF
>TRBV2|TRBJ2-1|15|TRBD1|.
TGTGCCAGCAGGAACAGGGGCCTCTCCTACAATGAGCAGTTCTTC
CASRNRGLSYNEQFF
>TRBV2|TRBJ1-1|15|TRBD1|.
TGTGCCAGCGAAGAACAGGGGGCTGGGAGCACTGAAGCTTTCTTT
CASEEQGAGSTEAFF
>TRBV10-1|TRBJ2-5|15|TRBD1|.
TGCGCCAGCAGTGAGGGTCAGGGGGCGAGAGAGACCCAGTACTTC
CASSEGQGARETQYF
>TRBV19|TRBJ1-2|13|.|many
TGTGCCAGTAGTGAGACCGGGAACTATGGCTACACCTTC
CASSETGNYGYTF
>TRBV5-6|TRBJ1-4|14|.|.
TGTGCCAGCAGCTTGGGCCAGGATAATGAAAAACTGTTTTTT
CASSLGQDNEKLFF
>TRBV28|TRBJ2-2|15|.|once
TGTGCCAGCAGCTCCCGGGACAAGGACACCGGGGAGCTGTTTTTT
CASSSRDKDTGELFF
>TRBV6-6|TRBJ1-5|15|TRBD1|.
TGTGCCAGCAGTTACCAACAGGGGCTAAATCAGCCCCAGCATTTT
CASSYQQGLNQPQHF
>TRBV29-1|TRBJ2-2|14|.|.
TGCAGCGGCGCCGGGACTTTGAACACCGGGGAGCTGTTTTTT
CSGAGTLNTGELFF
>TRBV2|TRBJ2-7|14|TRBD2|.
TGTGCCGACCCGGGACTAGCGGGGATCTACGAGCAGTACTTC
CADPGLAGIYEQYF
>TRBV19|TRBJ2-7|14|.|.
TGTGCCAGTAGTATAGATTCAGGGACCTACGAGCAGTACTTC
CASSIDSGTYEQYF